Detailed here is one T cell receptor (beta chain). The antigen remains undetermined. The data derive from a study of response to subunit inactivated influenza vaccine. The CDR3 loop spans 15 amino acids. Germline CDR1 and CDR2: KGHSH and LQKENI. The J segment lost 2 bases and the V segment lost 4 bases, leaving 7 bases of the junction unmatched. Points from the study as a whole: Authors proposed each seasonal influenza vaccination draws in few new T cells.

TCRdb independently ran MiXCR on the RT-PCR reads; one entry per CDR3 protein. Here the sample spans 500,000 or so distinct CDR3 sequences, 10% to 11% being singletons. The J gene is TRBJ2-5, the V gene TRBV18, with TRBD2 matching 7 bases. This sample comprised PBMCs from blood, obtained around seven weeks after vaccination. The source is a middle-aged man who received an inactivated influenza vaccine. CDR3 protein: CASSRLRGSQETQYF. The CDR3 DNA is TGTGCCAGCTCACGGTTGCGGGGGTCACAAGAGACCCAGTACTTC.